The sequence of this T cell receptor beta chain was determined in a study of cytomegalovirus exposure and HLA in healthy donors (dated by TCRdb to the late 2010s). A note on the overall study: In an earlier analysis of some 610 of the donors, approximately 260 Gb of sequence data and 100 million or so unique TCR beta sequences from 150 million to 200 million T cells were reported. The study aimed to test whether signatures of past pathogen exposure could be identified by cataloging public T cell receptors. The number of donors typed differed by locus, with 629-630 for A, B, C, DRB1 and DQB1, around 500 for DQA1, 600 to 610 for DPA1, and under 490 for DPB1. Among the approximately 430 genotyped donors, under 90% belonged to the genetic ancestry cluster associated with self-reported Caucasian donors. Approximately 310 gigabases of sequencing data and approximately 84 million unique TCR sequences were included in an early release covering roughly 700 HLA-typed donors. All discovery cohort repertoires had been generated on a single sequencing platform. An earlier analysis of 587 of the donors used high-throughput TCR beta sequencing to judge whether each TCR beta V gene segment behaved as functional or pseudogenic. Donor age, sex, ethnicity and CMV serostatus were compiled alongside the repertoire data. A later analysis re-examined previously published TCR beta repertoires from more than 650 donors and added high-resolution HLA genotyping to investigate patterns of TCR occurrence. The T cell repertoires of 666 subjects were profiled by immunosequencing and related to cytomegalovirus serostatus. To predict cytomegalovirus infection status, the study combined high-throughput TCR immunosequencing, statistical association of individual TCRs with disease status, and machine learning. A later genetic analysis used genome-wide SNP genotypes for about 65% of the roughly 700 donors, treating that subset as a discovery cohort. On average, around 200,000 unique TCR beta nucleotide sequences were sequenced per donor among roughly 430 genotyped donors of the cohort, with roughly a sixth of those sequences being non-productive. Rather than using new phenotypic data, the later analysis identified candidate immune exposures from TCR beta sequences and from how often those sequences occurred across donors. Because of strong linkage in the cohort, five DR-DQ haplotypes were treated as single units for association and clustering. Besides the first cohort of 500 to 700 subjects, a separate validation cohort made up of roughly 130 different subjects was used. HLA typing included class I and class II loci at four-digit resolution. Points the paper makes about the study in general: Compared with the roughly 600-donor mean, donors in an Asian-associated ancestry cluster had fewer N-insertions in productive TCRs, according to a later genetic analysis. The presence/absence analyses assumed that sequencing depth was roughly uniform across donors, and that assumption may not be true. In a later analysis, several top co-occurrence clusters were reported to appear linked to parvovirus B19, influenza, CMV and Epstein-Barr virus. In vitro tests confirmed that a few of the cytomegalovirus-associated TCR beta chains recognize cytomegalovirus antigens. Because counts were too low, seventeen rarely observed V segments, including chromosome 9 orphons, were excluded from the earlier analysis of fewer than 650 of the donors. In a later genetic analysis, a missense DCLRE1C variant was associated with V-gene and J-gene trimming of TCR beta chains, and the association was replicated in an independent cohort. A later analysis found that TCR association rates varied across HLA loci, with DRB1 alleles showing the most associated TCRs and HLA-C alleles the fewest. Correlated functional status among segregating V segments might reflect linkage disequilibrium, but an unknown experimental factor could not be ruled out. A further reported finding was that TCR beta sequences accurately predicted the HLA-A and HLA-B alleles for most subjects in the first cohort. Most TCR sequences were observed very rarely across donors, whereas some public TCRs were present in many individuals. A total of about 150 TCR beta chains were listed by the study as associated with cytomegalovirus. According to the authors, the approach could potentially be generalized to other disease states and immunological phenotypes. A group of highly shared sequence variants was considered likely to be a technical artifact of the sequencing pipeline. The cohort was sequenced for TCR beta chains only, and without alpha or paired-chain data the features that could be detected were limited. HLA typing was unavailable for some donors at each locus, so association tests used only the typed subset. CMV serostatus was the only immune exposure information available for the cohort. Some IMGT-functional V segments, including TRBV6-2 and TRBV6-3, could not be told apart with the 87-base-pair reads, so those segments were excluded. At a false discovery rate of 0.05, a later analysis linked fewer than 20,000 TCR beta sequences to specific HLA alleles. In a later analysis, most CMV-associated TCR beta chains were found to appear HLA-restricted, with HLA associations seemingly driven largely by CMV exposure. Assigning TCR associations to individual alleles was difficult when HLA alleles, especially DR and DQ, strongly co-occurred. The classifier was reported to diagnose cytomegalovirus status with high specificity and sensitivity in both the original and validation cohorts. Broadly in line with IMGT annotations, most TCR beta V segments showed up in productive rearrangements about 90% or about 30% of the time in an earlier analysis of under 700 of the donors. A later analysis found that HLA-associated TCR beta chains were more clonally expanded and had lower generation probabilities than equally common non-associated chains.

The CDR3 goes from the cysteine to the phenylalanine over 12 residues. Only the CDR3 region is kept as DNA, spanning 36 bases read in frame from base 1. CDR1 and CDR2 are read off the germline V gene (reference sequence) as MNHNY and SVGAGI. V is reduced by 6 bases and J by 7 bases, leaving a spacing of 13 bases between them. The sample holds a few counts of this clone. Which antigen it targets is not known. No base quality values were provided; no much bigger clone lies one nucleotide off. Library generation was performed with the immunoSEQ multiplex PCR assay. For the multiplex PCR, a mixture combining 60 forward primers for TCR Vbeta segments and 13 reverse primers for TCR Jbeta segments was used. Amplification of the CDR3 region of rearranged TCR beta genes was performed with a multiplex PCR assay on genomic DNA. On the Illumina HiSeq System, the amplified TCR beta libraries were sequenced as 87-base-pair reads. In the authors' own workflow: A later analysis tallied about 77 million unique TCR beta chains across the 660 or so repertoires, and some 12 million of those chains were shared by two or more donors. Raw reads were error-corrected and collapsed into unique sequences by a nearest-neighbor algorithm in which closely related sequences were merged to remove PCR and sequencing errors. CDR3 sequences were aligned to IMGT reference sequences to assign V, D and J gene segments. Each retained sequence needed at least a six-nucleotide match to both a V gene segment and a J gene segment. Rearrangements were classified as productive when the CDR3 lacked stop codons and remained in frame with V and J, and all other rearrangements were classified as non-productive. Following IMGT convention, CDR3 was defined as the stretch from the second conserved V-encoded cysteine up to the conserved J-encoded phenylalanine. The earlier analysis of about 610 of the donors excluded sequences that lacked an unambiguous match to a single V gene segment. An earlier analysis of 587 of the donors classified V segments as functional when productive rearrangements were above 56.7% and as segregating when the standard deviation between donors was above 5%. To diagnose cytomegalovirus status from the catalog of TCR beta chain sequences, a statistical classification framework was built. A later analysis assigned V and J genes by comparing TCR nucleotide sequences with IMGT/GENE-DB human TR gene sequences. The TCRdist pipeline was used in a later analysis to assign CDR3 sequences and most-parsimonious VDJ recombination scenarios. In a later analysis, every TCR beta chain was defined by the combination of its CDR3 amino acid sequence and its V-gene family, and reads without a unique V-gene family were dropped. A later analysis removed several hundred highly shared, low-generation-probability nucleotide sequences to deal with suspected cross-contamination and a sequencing artifact. In a later analysis, a clonal expansion index for each public chain was calculated from normalized within-repertoire ranks of inferred template counts. A later analysis computed generation probabilities with a VDJ recombination model fitted to out-of-frame rearrangements, and checked the results against IGoR. A later analysis scored TCR-TCR, TCR-HLA and TCR-CMV co-occurrence with hypergeometric tests, applying a repertoire-size bias correction to TCR pairs. A later analysis estimated false discovery rates by permuting HLA or CMV assignments 20 times. In a later analysis, co-occurring TCRs were grouped using DBSCAN, with TCRdist sequence similarity added in when clustering inside HLA-allele-positive subsets. Co-occurrence clustering excluded repertoires with fewer than 30,000 or more than 120,000 public chains, plus five with anomalous nucleotide sharing. TCRdb provides this immuneACCESS table in a form limited to in-frame rearrangements. Some clones are lacking; in checked studies, under half of them reflect an unresolved V gene, and why the rest are absent is not known. That table supplies the V and J calls and clone size; D and trimming were determined from the DNA. This sample holds around 100,000 clones; 75% to 85% were observed only once. The biggest ten clones account for about a tenth of the sample.

The cohort was made up of 666 healthy bone marrow donors. At the time of sampling, every cohort member was nominally healthy, though immune exposures that went unrecorded were likely present. The donor was CMV seropositive and was included in the group of 250 to 300 seropositive cohort members. Each donor provided a peripheral blood sample, and peripheral blood mononuclear cells were used for TCR beta sequencing. The Qiagen DNeasy Blood Extraction Kit was used to extract genomic DNA from the blood cell samples. Sequences were obtained from PBMCs. This receptor was obtained from a woman between 18 and 29 years old in good health and CMV-seropositive. The rearranged chain carries TRBV6-6 and TRBJ2-7, with no D gene named confidently. The DNA is TGTGCCAGCAGGCCAGGCCCCCAAGAGCAGTACTTC. Protein translation: CASRPGPQEQYF.